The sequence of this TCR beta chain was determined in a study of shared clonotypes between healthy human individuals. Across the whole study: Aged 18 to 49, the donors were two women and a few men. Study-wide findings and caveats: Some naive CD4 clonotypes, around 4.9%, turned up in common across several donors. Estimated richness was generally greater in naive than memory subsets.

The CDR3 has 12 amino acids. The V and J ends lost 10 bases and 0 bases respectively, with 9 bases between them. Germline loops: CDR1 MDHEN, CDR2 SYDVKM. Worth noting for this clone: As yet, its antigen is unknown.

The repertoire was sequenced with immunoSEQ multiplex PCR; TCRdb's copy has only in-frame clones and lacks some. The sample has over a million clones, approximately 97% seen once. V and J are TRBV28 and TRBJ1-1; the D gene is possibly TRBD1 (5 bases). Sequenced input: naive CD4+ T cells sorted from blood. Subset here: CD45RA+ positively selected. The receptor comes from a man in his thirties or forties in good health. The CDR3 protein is CATWGVNTEAFF. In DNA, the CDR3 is TGTGCCACATGGGGGGTGAACACTGAAGCTTTCTTT.